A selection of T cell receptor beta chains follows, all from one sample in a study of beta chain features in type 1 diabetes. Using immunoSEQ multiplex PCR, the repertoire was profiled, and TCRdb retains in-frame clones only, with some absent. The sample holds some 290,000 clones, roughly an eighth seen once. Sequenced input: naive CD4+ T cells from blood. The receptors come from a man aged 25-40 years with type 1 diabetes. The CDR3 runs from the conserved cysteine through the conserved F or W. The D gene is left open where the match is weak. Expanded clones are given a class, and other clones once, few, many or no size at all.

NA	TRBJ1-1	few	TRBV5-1	TGCGCCAGCAGCTTGGCTCGTGGGGGGACTGAAGCTTTCTTT	CASSLARGGTEAFF
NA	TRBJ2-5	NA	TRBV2	TGTGCCAGCTCGGAGGGACGGACTAAAGAGACCCAGTACTTC	CASSEGRTKETQYF
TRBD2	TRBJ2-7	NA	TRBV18	TGTGCCAGCTCCATGGGACTAGCGTTCCTCTACGAGCAGTACTTC	CASSMGLAFLYEQYF
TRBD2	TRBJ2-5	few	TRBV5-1	TGCGCCAGCAGCTTGGTTAGCGGGAGTGGAGAGACCCAGTACTTC	CASSLVSGSGETQYF
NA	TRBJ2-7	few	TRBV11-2	TGTGCCAGCAGCTTTAGCGGATTCCTCTACGAGCAGTACTTC	CASSFSGFLYEQYF
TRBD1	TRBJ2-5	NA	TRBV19	TGTGCCAGTAGTATTTGGCAGGGGGAGCAAGAGACCCAGTACTTC	CASSIWQGEQETQYF
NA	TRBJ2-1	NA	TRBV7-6	TGTGCCAGCAGCTTAAGCAGCCCTCTTATCGAGGATGAGCAGTTCTTC	CASSLSSPLIEDEQFF
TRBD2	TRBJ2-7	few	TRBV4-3	TGCGCCAGCAGCCAAGATCCCCTAGCGGGAGGCCACCACGAGCAGTACTTC	CASSQDPLAGGHHEQYF
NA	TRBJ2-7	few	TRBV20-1	TGCAGTGCTACCCGAGGTTACGAGCAGTACTTC	CSATRGYEQYF
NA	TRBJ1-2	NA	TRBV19	TGTGCCACCGCCTCGACAGCGCTCATCGGCTACACCTTC	CATASTALIGYTF
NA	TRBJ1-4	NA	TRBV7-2	TGTGCCAGCAACACCCAGGCAACTAATGAAAAACTGTTTTTT	CASNTQATNEKLFF
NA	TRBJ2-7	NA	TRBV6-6	TGTGCCAGCAGTTTGAGCCGAGACGAGCAGTACTTC	CASSLSRDEQYF
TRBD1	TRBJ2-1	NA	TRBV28	TGTGCCAGCAGTTCCAATCCCGGACAGGGCGAGGGGCAGTTCTTC	CASSSNPGQGEGQFF
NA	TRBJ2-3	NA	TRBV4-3	TGCGCCAGCAGCCAAGAGGGGGCGGGTGGTACGCAGTATTTT	CASSQEGAGGTQYF
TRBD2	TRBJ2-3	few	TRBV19	TGTGCCAGTCGCGGGGGGGATACGCAGTATTTT	CASRGGDTQYF
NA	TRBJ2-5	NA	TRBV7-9	TGTGCCAGCAGCCCTCTGCGGGAAGAGACCCAGTACTTC	CASSPLREETQYF
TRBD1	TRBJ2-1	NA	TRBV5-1	TGCGCCAGCAGCGCCGCAGGGGGCTCCTACAATGAGCAGTTCTTC	CASSAAGGSYNEQFF
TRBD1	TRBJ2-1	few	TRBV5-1	TGCGCCAGCAGGAGGGACAGCTTACCCTACAATGAGCAGTTCTTC	CASRRDSLPYNEQFF
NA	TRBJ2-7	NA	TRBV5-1	TGCGCCAGCAGCTTGGGGACGGACACCTACGAGCAGTACTTC	CASSLGTDTYEQYF
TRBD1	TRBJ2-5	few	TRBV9	TGTGCCAGCAGCAAAGACAGGGGGCTTAAGACCCAGTACTTC	CASSKDRGLKTQYF
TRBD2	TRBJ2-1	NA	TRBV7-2	TGTGCCAGCAGCTCCGGGACTAGCGGGAGGCCGTTCTTC	CASSSGTSGRPFF
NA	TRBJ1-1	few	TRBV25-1	TGTGCCAGCATAAACAGGGTGAACACTGAAGCTTTCTTT	CASINRVNTEAFF
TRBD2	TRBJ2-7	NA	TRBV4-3	TGCGCCAGCAGCCAATCTCCGGGACTAGCAGAAGAGCAGTACTTC	CASSQSPGLAEEQYF
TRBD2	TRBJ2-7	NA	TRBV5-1	TGCGCCAGCAGCAACCCGGGACTAGCGGGAGGGGGGCCCTACGAGCAGTACTTC	CASSNPGLAGGGPYEQYF
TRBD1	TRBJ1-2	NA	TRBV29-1	TGCAGCGCTGCCCGGCAGGGGGCGAGTGGCTACACCTTC	CSAARQGASGYTF
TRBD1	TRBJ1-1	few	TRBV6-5	TGTGCCAGCAGTCCAGACAGGGGATATGAAGCTTTCTTT	CASSPDRGYEAFF
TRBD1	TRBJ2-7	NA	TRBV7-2	TGTGCCAGCAGCTTCGGGACAGGGACCTACGAGCAGTACTTC	CASSFGTGTYEQYF
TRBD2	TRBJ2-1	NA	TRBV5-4	TGTGCCAGCCGCCCTTCGACTAGCGCCTACAATGAGCAGTTCTTC	CASRPSTSAYNEQFF
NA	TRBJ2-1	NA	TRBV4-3	TGCGCCAGCAGCCAACTGACAGGTTCTCCACAGGGTGAGCAGTTCTTC	CASSQLTGSPQGEQFF
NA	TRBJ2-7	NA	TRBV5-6	TGTGCCAGCAGCTTATGGGAGCTCGGGTACGAGCAGTACTTC	CASSLWELGYEQYF
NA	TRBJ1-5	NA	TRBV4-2	TGTGCCAGCAGCCAAACCCGGGACTCCAATCAGCCCCAGCATTTT	CASSQTRDSNQPQHF
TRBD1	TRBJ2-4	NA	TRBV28	TGTGCCAGCAGTCCCAAGACAGGGTACCTTTTCCCTCTAGCCAAAAACATTCAGTACTTC	CASSPKTGYLFPLAKNIQYF
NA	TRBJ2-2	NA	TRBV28	TGTGCCAGCAGTTCCGGGAGTCACACCGGGGAGCTGTTTTTT	CASSSGSHTGELFF
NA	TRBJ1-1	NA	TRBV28	TGTGCCAGCACTAGAGATCACACTGAAGCTTTCTTT	CASTRDHTEAFF
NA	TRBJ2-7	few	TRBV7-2	TGTGCCAGCAGCAGTGGGCCCTACGAGCAGTACTTC	CASSSGPYEQYF
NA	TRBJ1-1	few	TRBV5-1	TGCGCCAGCAGCTTATTGACAGGGAACACTGAAGCTTTCTTT	CASSLLTGNTEAFF
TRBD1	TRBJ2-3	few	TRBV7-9	TGTGCCAGCAGCCTCTCCGACAGGGCGAAGTTT	CASSLSDRAKF
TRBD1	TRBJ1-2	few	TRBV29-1	TGCAGCGTTGAAGATTCGGAACAGGGGCTCTTGAATAACTATGGCTACACCTTC	CSVEDSEQGLLNNYGYTF
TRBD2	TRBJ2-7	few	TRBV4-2	TGTGCCAGCAGCCAAGAAGGTCTAGCGGGAGGGCGGTACGAGCAGTACTTC	CASSQEGLAGGRYEQYF
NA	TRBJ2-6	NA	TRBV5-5	TGTGCCAGCAGCTTGGGACAAGTCTCTGGGGCCAACGTCCTGACTTTC	CASSLGQVSGANVLTF
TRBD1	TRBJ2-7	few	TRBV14	TGTGCCAGCAGCTTACCGGGACAGGGGGCTGACGAGCAGTACTTC	CASSLPGQGADEQYF
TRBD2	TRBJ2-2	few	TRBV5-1	TGCGCCAGCAGCTTGACTAGCGAGAACACCGGGGAGCTGTTTTTT	CASSLTSENTGELFF
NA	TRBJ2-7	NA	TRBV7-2	TGTGCCAGCAGCCCCGGGGGCGGGGGCAAGCCCGAGCAGTACTTC	CASSPGGGGKPEQYF
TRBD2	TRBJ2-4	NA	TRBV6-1	TGTGCCACCGAGACTAGCGGGAGACACATTCAGTACTTC	CATETSGRHIQYF
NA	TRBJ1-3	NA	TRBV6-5	TGTGCCAGCAATTCGGTCTCTGGAAACACCATATATTTT	CASNSVSGNTIYF
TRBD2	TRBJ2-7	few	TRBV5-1	TGCGCCAGCAGCATTAGCGGGAAGGGCGAGCAGTACTTC	CASSISGKGEQYF
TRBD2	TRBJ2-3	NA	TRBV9	TGTGCCAGCAGCGGCGGGACTAGCGGATACACAGATACGCAGTATTTT	CASSGGTSGYTDTQYF
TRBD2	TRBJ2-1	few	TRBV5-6	TGTGCCAGCAGCTTCGGCGGGAGGGGAAATGAGCAGTTCTTC	CASSFGGRGNEQFF
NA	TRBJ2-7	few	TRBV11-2	TGTGCCAGCACCATTATGGGCCAAGACTACGAGCAGTACTTC	CASTIMGQDYEQYF
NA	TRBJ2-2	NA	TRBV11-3	TGTGCCAGCAGCTTCAGCCGAGCGACCGGGGAGCTGTTTTTT	CASSFSRATGELFF
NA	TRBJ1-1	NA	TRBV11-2	TGTGCCAGCAGCTTAGAACACAGGTTTACCGCTTTCTTT	CASSLEHRFTAFF
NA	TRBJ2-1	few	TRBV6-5	TGTGCCAGCAGTTACGACAGGCGCAATGAGCAGTTCTTC	CASSYDRRNEQFF
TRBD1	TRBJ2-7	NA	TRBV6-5	TGTGCCAGCAGTTACTCGATTACAGGGGCTTACGAGCAGTACTTC	CASSYSITGAYEQYF
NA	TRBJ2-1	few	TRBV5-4	TGTGCCAGCAGCTTGGAAACTACAAGATACAATGAGCAGTTCTTC	CASSLETTRYNEQFF